The clone carrying this T cell receptor beta chain has more than one count but fewer than ten. Its antigen is not known. The entry originates in a study of response to subunit inactivated influenza vaccine. V lost 3 bases, J lost 7 bases, and 6 bases stayed unmatched. This CDR3 spans 15 amino acids. Germline-derived CDR1 and CDR2 are SGHVS and FQNEAQ. TCRdb independently ran MiXCR on the RT-PCR reads; one entry per CDR3 protein. Here the sample spans more than 200,000 distinct CDR3 sequences, 9.5% to 15% being singletons. The study, taken as a whole, reports: The authors proposed limited new T cell recruitment per seasonal influenza vaccination.

The receptor's source is a man aged 45-60 years who received an inactivated influenza vaccine. The specimen was non-naive T cells sorted from PBMCs, collected 14 days before vaccination. The V call is TRBV7-8, the J call TRBJ1-2, with 12 nucleotides matching TRBD1. The CDR3 nucleotides are TGTGCCAGCAGCTTGATGGGACAGGGGGCGTTTGGCTACACCTTC. Translation: CASSLMGQGAFGYTF.